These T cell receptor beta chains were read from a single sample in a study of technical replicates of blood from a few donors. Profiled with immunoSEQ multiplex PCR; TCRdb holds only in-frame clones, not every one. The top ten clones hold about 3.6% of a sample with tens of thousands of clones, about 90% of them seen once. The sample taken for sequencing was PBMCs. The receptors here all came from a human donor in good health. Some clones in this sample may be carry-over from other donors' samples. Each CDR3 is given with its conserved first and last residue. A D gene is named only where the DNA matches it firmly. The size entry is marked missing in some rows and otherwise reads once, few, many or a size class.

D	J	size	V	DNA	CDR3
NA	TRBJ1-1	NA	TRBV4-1	TGCGCCAGCAGCCAAGTCCAGGGGATCTCTGAAGCTTTCTTT	CASSQVQGISEAFF
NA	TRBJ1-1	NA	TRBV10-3	TGTGCCACAGGACAGATCGAAACTGAAGCTTTCTTT	CATGQIETEAFF
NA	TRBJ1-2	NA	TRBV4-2	TGTGCCAGCAGCCAAGAATCGGGGGGCGTCGGCTACACCTTC	CASSQESGGVGYTF
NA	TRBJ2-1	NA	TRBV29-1	TGCAGCGTTGAAGATCTAGGCCTTGAGCAGTTCTTC	CSVEDLGLEQFF
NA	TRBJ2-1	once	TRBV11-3	TGTGCCAGCAGCCAGGACAATGAGCAGTTCTTC	CASSQDNEQFF
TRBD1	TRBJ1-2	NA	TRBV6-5	TGTGCCAGCAGTCGTTGGGACAGGGGGCCTGGCTACACCTTC	CASSRWDRGPGYTF
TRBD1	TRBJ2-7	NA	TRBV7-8	TGTGCCAGCAGCTACGACAGGGGATCGGGGGAGCAGTACTTC	CASSYDRGSGEQYF
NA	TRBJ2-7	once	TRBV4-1	TGCGCCAGCAGCCAAGATGGAGGGGCAGGCTACGAGCAGTACTTC	CASSQDGGAGYEQYF
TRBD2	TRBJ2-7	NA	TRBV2	TGTGCCAGCACTCCCGGGACTAGCGGCCCCTACGAGCAGTACTTC	CASTPGTSGPYEQYF
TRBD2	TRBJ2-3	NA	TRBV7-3	TGTGCCAGCAGCATGGGACTAGCGGGAGGGCCGAGGAATACGCAGTATTTT	CASSMGLAGGPRNTQYF
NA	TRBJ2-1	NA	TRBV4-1	TGCGCCAGCAGCCTGGACAGTGAGCAGTTCTTC	CASSLDSEQFF
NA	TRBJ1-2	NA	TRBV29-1	TGCAGCGTTGAAGGCAGGGGAGCTAACTATGGCTACACCTTC	CSVEGRGANYGYTF
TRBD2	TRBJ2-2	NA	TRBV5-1	TGCGCCAGCAGTCTAGCGGGAGTGGCCGGGGAGCTGTTTTTT	CASSLAGVAGELFF
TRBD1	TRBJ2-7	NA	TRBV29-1	TGCAGCGTCCAAACAGACAGGGCCTCCTACGAGCAGTACTTC	CSVQTDRASYEQYF
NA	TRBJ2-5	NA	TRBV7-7	TGTGCCAGCAGCTTAGGTCCTAGCAGCTCAGAGACCCAGTACTTC	CASSLGPSSSETQYF
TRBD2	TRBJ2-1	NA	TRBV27	TGTGCCAGCAGCCGTGCGGGGGGGGGAAACTACAATGAGCAGTTCTTC	CASSRAGGGNYNEQFF
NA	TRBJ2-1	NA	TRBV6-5	TGTGCCAGCAGTTATACGGGACTCAGATCCTACAATGAGCAGTTCTTC	CASSYTGLRSYNEQFF
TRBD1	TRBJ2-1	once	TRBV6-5	TGTGCCCGCAGTTCACCACAGGGGGCTTACTACAATGAGCAGTTCTTC	CARSSPQGAYYNEQFF
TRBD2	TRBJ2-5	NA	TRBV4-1	TGCGCCAGCAGCCCGGGGGGTAGCGGGAGCTTAGAGACCCAGTACTTC	CASSPGGSGSLETQYF
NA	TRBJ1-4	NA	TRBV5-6	TGTGCCAGCAGCTTACAGGGTGAAAAACTGTTTTTT	CASSLQGEKLFF
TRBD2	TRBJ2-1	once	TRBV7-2	TGTGCCAGCAGCTTAGTTATTTTGCCTGAACTAGCGGGATCCAATGAGCAGTTCTTC	CASSLVILPELAGSNEQFF
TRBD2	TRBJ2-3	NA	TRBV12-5	TGTGCTAGTGGTTTGGTAAGGGTGGGACTAGCGGGAGGACCCAGCACAGATACGCAGTATTTT	CASGLVRVGLAGGPSTDTQYF
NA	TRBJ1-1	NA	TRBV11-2	TGTGCCAGCAGCTTAGTATCCAGGTGGTCCATGAACACTGAAGCTTTCTTT	CASSLVSRWSMNTEAFF